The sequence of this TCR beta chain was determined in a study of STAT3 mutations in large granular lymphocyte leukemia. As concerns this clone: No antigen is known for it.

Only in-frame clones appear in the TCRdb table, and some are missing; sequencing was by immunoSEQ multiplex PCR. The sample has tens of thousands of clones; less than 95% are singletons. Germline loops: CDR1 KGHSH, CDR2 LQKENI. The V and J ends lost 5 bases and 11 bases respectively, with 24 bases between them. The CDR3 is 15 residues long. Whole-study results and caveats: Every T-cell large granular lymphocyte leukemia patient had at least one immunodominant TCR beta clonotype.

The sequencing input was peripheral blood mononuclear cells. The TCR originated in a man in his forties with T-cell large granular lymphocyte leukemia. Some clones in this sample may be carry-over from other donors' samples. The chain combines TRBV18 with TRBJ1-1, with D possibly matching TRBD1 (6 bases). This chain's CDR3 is CASSSNWDTRTDAFF. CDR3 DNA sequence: TGTGCCAGCTCATCCAATTGGGACACCCGTACAGACGCTTTCTTT.